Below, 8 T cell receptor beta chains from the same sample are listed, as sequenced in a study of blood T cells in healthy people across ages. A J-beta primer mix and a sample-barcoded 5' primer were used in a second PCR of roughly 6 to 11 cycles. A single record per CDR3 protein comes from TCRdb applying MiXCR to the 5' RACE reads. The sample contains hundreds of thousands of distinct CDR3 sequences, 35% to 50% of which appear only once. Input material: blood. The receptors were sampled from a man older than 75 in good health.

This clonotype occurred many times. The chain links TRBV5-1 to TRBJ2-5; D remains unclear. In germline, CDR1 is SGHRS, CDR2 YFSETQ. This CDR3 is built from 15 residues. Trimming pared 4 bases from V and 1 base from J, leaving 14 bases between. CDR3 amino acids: CASSSSNSVQETQYF. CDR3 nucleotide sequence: TGCGCCAGCAGCAGCTCGAACTCGGTCCAAGAGACCCAGTACTTC. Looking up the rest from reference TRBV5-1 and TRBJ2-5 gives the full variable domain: KAGVTQTPRYLIKTRGQQVTLSCSPISGHRSVSWYQQTPGQGLQFLFEYFSETQRNKGNFPGRFSGRQFSNSRSEMNVSTLELGDSALYLCASSSSNSVQETQYFGPGTRLLVL.

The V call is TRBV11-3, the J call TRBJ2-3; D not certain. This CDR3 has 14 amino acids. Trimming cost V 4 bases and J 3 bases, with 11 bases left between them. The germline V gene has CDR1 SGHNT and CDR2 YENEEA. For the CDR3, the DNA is TGTGCCAGCAGCTCAGACCCTCGGACAGATACGCAGTATTTT. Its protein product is CASSSDPRTDTQYF.

CDR3 sequence: CASSPPVGGGSYNEQFF. As DNA, the CDR3 is TGTGCCAGCTCACCACCGGTCGGGGGAGGATCCTACAATGAGCAGTTCTTC. This chain connects TRBV18 to TRBJ2-1; D might be TRBD2 (6 bases). Trimming pared 0 bases from V and 1 base from J, leaving 13 bases between. Germline V gives CDR1 KGHSH, CDR2 LQKENI. The CDR3 extends over 17 amino acids.

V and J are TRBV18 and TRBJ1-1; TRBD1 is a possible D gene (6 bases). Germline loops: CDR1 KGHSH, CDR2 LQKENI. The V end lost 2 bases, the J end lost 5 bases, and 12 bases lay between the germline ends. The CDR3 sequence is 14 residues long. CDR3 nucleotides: TGTGCCAGCTCACCAGCAGGGACAAGGACTGAAGCTTTCTTT. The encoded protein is CASSPAGTRTEAFF.

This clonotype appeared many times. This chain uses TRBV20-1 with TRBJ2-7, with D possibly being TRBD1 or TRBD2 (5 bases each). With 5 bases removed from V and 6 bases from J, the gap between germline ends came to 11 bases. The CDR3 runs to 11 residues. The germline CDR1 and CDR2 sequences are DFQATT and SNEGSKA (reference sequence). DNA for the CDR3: TGCAGTGCTCGAGGGGTTAGCGAGCAGTACTTC. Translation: CSARGVSEQYF.

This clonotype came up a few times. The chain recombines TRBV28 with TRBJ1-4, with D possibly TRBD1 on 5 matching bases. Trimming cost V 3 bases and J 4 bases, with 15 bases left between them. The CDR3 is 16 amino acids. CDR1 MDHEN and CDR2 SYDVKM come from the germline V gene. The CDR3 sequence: CASSFRTAGRNEKLFF. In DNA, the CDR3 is TGTGCCAGCAGTTTCCGGACGGCAGGGCGTAATGAAAAACTGTTTTTT.

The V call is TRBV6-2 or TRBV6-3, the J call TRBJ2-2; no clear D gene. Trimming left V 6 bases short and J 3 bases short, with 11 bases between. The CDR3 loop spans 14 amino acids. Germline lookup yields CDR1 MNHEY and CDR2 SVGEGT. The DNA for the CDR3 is TGTGCCAGCAGGTCCCCACGCGACACCGGGGAGCTGTTTTTT. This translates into CASRSPRDTGELFF.

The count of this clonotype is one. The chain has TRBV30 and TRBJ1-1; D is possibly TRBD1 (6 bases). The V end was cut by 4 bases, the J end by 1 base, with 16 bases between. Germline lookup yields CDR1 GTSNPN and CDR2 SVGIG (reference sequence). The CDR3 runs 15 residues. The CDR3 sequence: CAWTRLGGRNTEAFF. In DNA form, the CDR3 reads TGTGCCTGGACCCGCCTCGGGGGCAGGAACACTGAAGCTTTCTTT.